A selection of T cell receptor beta chains follows, all from one sample in a study of blood T cell repertoires in COVID-19. The repertoire was sequenced with immunoSEQ multiplex PCR; TCRdb's copy has only in-frame clones and lacks some. The sample lists over 150,000 clones; more than 85% were seen once. Sequences were obtained from peripheral blood. All receptors come from a man aged 50 to 59 with acute or convalescent COVID-19. CDR3s include the opening cysteine and the closing phenylalanine or tryptophan. A D gene is named only where the DNA matches it firmly. Clone size is shown for a subset of rows, as once, few, many or a class of expanded clone.

V	size	J	D	DNA	CDR3
TRBV7-2	NA	TRBJ1-2	TRBD1	TGTGCCAGCAGCACCGGGACAGGCTGGTTTAGTGGCTACACCTTC	CASSTGTGWFSGYTF
TRBV6-2/TRBV6-3	NA	TRBJ1-4	TRBD1	TGTGCCAGCAGCCGAGGGGGCATGGATGAAAAACTGTTTTTT	CASSRGGMDEKLFF
TRBV2	NA	TRBJ2-1	TRBD2	TGTGCCAGCAACACCGGGCGGGGGGATGAGCAGTTCTTC	CASNTGRGDEQFF
TRBV27	NA	TRBJ1-5	NA	TGTGCCAGCAATACAGGGTATAGCAATCAGCCCCAGCATTTT	CASNTGYSNQPQHF
TRBV7-2	NA	TRBJ2-1	TRBD2	TGTGCCAGCAGCTTAGGCCCCCAAGCGGGAGGCAATGAGCAGTTCTTC	CASSLGPQAGGNEQFF
TRBV2	NA	TRBJ2-6	TRBD1	TGTGCCAGCACCCTTGGGACAGGGACCGGGGCCAACGTCCTGACTTTC	CASTLGTGTGANVLTF
TRBV6-5	NA	TRBJ1-2	NA	TGTGCCAGCAGCCCGGGTGAAAACTATGGCTACACCTTC	CASSPGENYGYTF
TRBV5-1	NA	TRBJ2-1	NA	TGCGCCAGCAGCTTGGCCCCGGAGACCTACAATGAGCAGTTCTTC	CASSLAPETYNEQFF
TRBV7-8	NA	TRBJ2-7	TRBD2	TGTGCCAGCAGCTTCCGGAGACTAGCGGGAGGATCCTACGAGCAGTACTTC	CASSFRRLAGGSYEQYF
TRBV10-1	NA	TRBJ2-5	NA	TGCGCCAGCAGTGAGCAGGGCGGAGAGACCCAGTACTTC	CASSEQGGETQYF
TRBV30	NA	TRBJ1-1	NA	TGTGCCACTCGGGGGTCCACTGAAGCTTTCTTT	CATRGSTEAFF
TRBV7-8	NA	TRBJ1-1	NA	TGTGCCAGCAGCCCCCGTTCGGGGACTGAAGCTTTCTTT	CASSPRSGTEAFF
TRBV5-1	NA	TRBJ2-5	NA	TGCGCCAGCAGCCCCCCCGGAGGGGCAGAGACCCAGTACTTC	CASSPPGGAETQYF
TRBV7-2	NA	TRBJ1-3	NA	TGTGCCAGCAGCTTGACTTCTGGAAACACCATATATTTT	CASSLTSGNTIYF
TRBV28	NA	TRBJ1-2	NA	TGTGCCAGCAGGCCCGGATGGGGCCAATATGGCTACACCTTC	CASRPGWGQYGYTF
TRBV6-6	NA	TRBJ1-6	TRBD1	TGTGCCAGCAGTTACGAGGGACAGGGGGTTTCACCCCTCCACTTT	CASSYEGQGVSPLHF
TRBV7-2	NA	TRBJ2-3	TRBD2	TGTGCCAGCAGCTTAGTGCCGCGGGGGGGGGCGGATACGCAGTATTTT	CASSLVPRGGADTQYF
TRBV9	NA	TRBJ2-7	TRBD2	TGTGCCAGCAGCGATGGGCCCAGGACTAGCGGCCCTCGGGAGCAGTACTTC	CASSDGPRTSGPREQYF
TRBV28	NA	TRBJ1-5	TRBD1	TGTGCCACCCTGGACAGGGGACTAAGAGCTGGCAATCAGCCCCAGCATTTT	CATLDRGLRAGNQPQHF
TRBV11-2	once	TRBJ1-1	NA	TGTGCCAGCAGCTCACAGGGCCTCACCACTGAAGCTTTCTTT	CASSSQGLTTEAFF
TRBV11-2	NA	TRBJ2-6	TRBD1	TGTGCCAGCAGCTTCCTAGGACAGGCACGCTCTGGGGCCAACGTCCTGACTTTC	CASSFLGQARSGANVLTF
TRBV10-3	NA	TRBJ1-5	NA	TGTGCCATCAGTGAGTCGGTCCAGGGGCATCAGCCCCAGCATTTT	CAISESVQGHQPQHF